Shown below are 31 T cell receptor beta chains from a single sample sequenced in a study of T-cell reconstitution after alpha-beta-depleted transplantation in children. Preparation of the TCRbeta library used unique molecular identifiers. TCRdb processed the PCR reads anew with MiXCR; each CDR3 protein has one entry. The sample comprises 780,000 or so distinct CDR3 sequences, about 16% of which are singletons, and approximately 5% rests with the top ten. The input for sequencing was PBMCs, mostly from graft donor cells, taken 360 days after TCRalphabeta/CD19-depleted stem cell transplant. Source of these receptors: a male patient between 5 and 17 years old who had a stem cell transplant for acute lymphoblastic leukemia, so the T cells may come from the graft donor.

The gene calls are TRBV5-1 and TRBJ2-1; no clear D gene. From germline, CDR1 is SGHRS and CDR2 YFSETQ. The CDR3 contains 17 residues. The V and J ends lost 0 bases and 4 bases respectively, with 17 bases between them. In nucleotides, the CDR3 is TGCGCCAGCAGCTTGGTTTGGCGAGGACGTGGGTACAATGAGCAGTTCTTC. Protein sequence: CASSLVWRGRGYNEQFF.

V and J are TRBV3-1 and TRBJ2-1; D perhaps matches TRBD2 (5 bases). V was pared by 7 bases and J by 6 bases, with 16 bases between. Germline assignment: CDR1 LGHDT and CDR2 YNNKEL (reference sequence). This CDR3 is 14 amino acids long. In nucleotides, the CDR3 is TGTGCCAGCACCCCCGGCGGTCGGGGCAATGAGCAGTTCTTC. Translation: CASTPGGRGNEQFF.

This clonotype was seen a handful of times. The chain is built from TRBV2 and TRBJ2-7; D may be TRBD1 or TRBD2 (6 bases each). This CDR3 region has 16 residues. V lost 3 bases and J 5 bases, leaving 20 bases between the germline ends. In germline, CDR1 is SNHLY, CDR2 FYNNEI. This CDR3 is CASSEWRAQGQDEQYF. The CDR3 nucleotides are TGTGCCAGCAGTGAGTGGAGGGCACAGGGTCAAGACGAGCAGTACTTC.

This clonotype has just a few counts. The chain has TRBV5-1 and TRBJ2-7, with D possibly matching TRBD2 (6 bases). Germline V gene sequence: CDR1 SGHRS, CDR2 YFSETQ. The CDR3 runs 14 residues. Trimming took 3 bases from V and 0 from J, leaving 10 bases between them. CDR3 amino acids: CASSSIGGSYEQYF. DNA of the CDR3: TGCGCCAGCAGCTCGATCGGGGGCTCCTACGAGCAGTACTTC.

The chain uses TRBV3-1 and TRBJ2-1; 7 nucleotides match TRBD2. This CDR3 is 15 amino acids long. Unmatched junction bases numbered 13, after V lost 4 bases and J lost 10 bases. Germline values: CDR1 LGHDT, CDR2 YNNKEL (reference sequence). CDR3 DNA: TGTGCCAGCAGCCGTTCGGGAGGCCTGCGGAGGGAGCAGTTCTTC. Translation: CASSRSGGLRREQFF.

This clonotype came up a few times. The gene calls are TRBV5-1 and TRBJ2-5; 7 bases are a match to TRBD1. Per germline, CDR1 SGHRS and CDR2 YFSETQ. Trimming took 3 bases from V and 2 from J; bases not matched to a gene: 13. The CDR3 totals 17 residues. CDR3 coding DNA: TGCGCCAGCAGCTCCACTACAGGGGCCGCCTTACAAGAGACCCAGTACTTC. As protein: CASSSTTGAALQETQYF.

This clonotype was detected ten times or more. The chain recombines TRBV12-3 or TRBV12-4 with TRBJ2-4; 10 bases map to TRBD2. CDR3 length equals 15 residues. V lost 3 bases to trimming and J lost 7 bases; unmatched junction nucleotides: 6. In DNA, the CDR3 is TGTGCCAGCAGTTTGACCCCGGGACTAGCGAACATTCAGTACTTC. Translation gives CASSLTPGLANIQYF.

The chain is built from TRBV7-8 and TRBJ2-5; 11 nucleotides align to TRBD1. The junction had 7 bases not matched to a gene; V was cut back by 6 bases and J by 4 bases. This CDR3 is built from 15 residues. Looked up from germline, CDR1 is SGHVS and CDR2 is FQNEAQ. Written as DNA, the CDR3 is TGTGCCAGCAGAACCTGGGGACAGGGGGGAGAGACCCAGTACTTC. Translation: CASRTWGQGGETQYF.

This chain connects TRBV18 to TRBJ2-2; D is unresolved. From germline, CDR1 is KGHSH and CDR2 LQKENI. The CDR3 consists of 15 residues. Trimming left V 3 bases short and J 4 bases short, with 12 bases between. In DNA form, the CDR3 reads TGTGCCAGCTCACCCTCGGAACGGCTCACCGGGGAGCTGTTTTTT. This encodes CASSPSERLTGELFF. Variable domain in full (rest from reference TRBV18 and TRBJ2-2): NAGVMQNPRHLVRRRGQEARLRCSPMKGHSHVYWYRQLPEEGLKFMVYLQKENIIDESGMPKERFSAEFPKEGPSILRIQQVVRGDSAAYFCASSPSERLTGELFFGEGSRLTVL.

This clonotype came up a few times. V gene TRBV7-9 combines with J gene TRBJ2-4; 8 positions match TRBD1. After removal of 5 bases from V and 8 bases from J, the junction contained 11 bases not matched to a gene. This CDR3 spans 15 amino acids. The germline gives CDR1 SEHNR, CDR2 FQNEAQ (reference sequence). CDR3 DNA sequence: TGTGCCAGCAGCCCACAGGGGGGCGGCCGGGACATTCAGTACTTC. Residues: CASSPQGGGRDIQYF.

This clonotype was seen more than once but under ten times. This chain joins TRBV7-6 and TRBJ1-3; 8 bases match TRBD1. CDR3 size: 13 residues. Germline values: CDR1 SGHVS, CDR2 FNYEAQ. J was trimmed by 3 bases and V by 10 bases; bases with no gene match: 5. The CDR3: CATADRVGNTIYF. In DNA, the CDR3 is TGTGCCACCGCGGACAGGGTTGGAAACACCATATATTTT.

This clonotype was detected ten times or more. The V and J genes are TRBV20-1 and TRBJ2-1, with D perhaps TRBD1 or TRBD2 (5 bases each). The CDR3 extends over 14 amino acids. Trimming took off 3 bases at V and 5 bases at J, with 14 bases between the two ends. The germline CDR1 and CDR2 sequences are DFQATT and SNEGSKA (reference sequence). The CDR3 nucleotides are TGCAGTGCTAGGGAGCCGGGACGAAACAATGAGCAGTTCTTC. Its translation is CSAREPGRNNEQFF.

This clonotype appeared a few times. This chain links TRBV3-1 with TRBJ2-1; no clear D gene. Germline CDR1 LGHDT, CDR2 YNNKEL (reference sequence). V was trimmed by 3 bases and J by 3 bases, leaving 9 bases between them. This CDR3 has 14 residues. CDR3 region: CASSHLDSYNEQFF. The CDR3 nucleotides are TGTGCCAGCAGCCATCTCGATAGCTACAATGAGCAGTTCTTC.

The rearrangement links TRBV5-1 to TRBJ2-7, with TRBD1 identical over 7 bases. The V gene end was trimmed by 4 bases and the J gene end by 6 bases; junction bases not matched to a gene: 10. Germline V lookup: CDR1 SGHRS, CDR2 YFSETQ. The CDR3 spans 14 residues. CDR3 loop: CASSPVDRTIEQYF. The DNA for the CDR3 is TGCGCCAGCAGCCCGGTGGACAGGACAATCGAGCAGTACTTC. Full variable domain (outside the CDR3, taken from reference TRBV5-1 and TRBJ2-7): KAGVTQTPRYLIKTRGQQVTLSCSPISGHRSVSWYQQTPGQGLQFLFEYFSETQRNKGNFPGRFSGRQFSNSRSEMNVSTLELGDSALYLCASSPVDRTIEQYFGPGTRLTVT.

This clonotype was counted only a few times. The chain is built from TRBV27 and TRBJ1-6; D gene unclear. Trimming took 2 bases from V and 7 from J, leaving 9 bases between them. The germline V gene has CDR1 MNHEY and CDR2 SMNVEV (reference sequence). The CDR3 consists of 14 residues. CDR3 amino acids: CASSLDFWNSPLHF. The CDR3 nucleotides are TGTGCCAGCAGTTTAGATTTCTGGAATTCACCCCTCCACTTT.

This clonotype turned up a few times. The chain joins TRBV5-1 to TRBJ1-4, with 8 nucleotides matching TRBD1. The CDR3 has 15 amino acids. V gave up 0 bases and J gave up 8 bases; unmatched junction bases: 6. Germline V gives CDR1 SGHRS, CDR2 YFSETQ. CDR3 sequence (DNA): TGCGCCAGCAGCTTGGTCGCAGGGGGCCGGGAAAAACTGTTTTTT. Translation gives CASSLVAGGREKLFF.

This clonotype was seen repeatedly, ten times or more. The chain uses TRBV5-1 and TRBJ2-1, with 9 positions matching TRBD2. The CDR3 consists of 17 residues. V lost 3 bases to trimming and J lost 6 bases; unmatched junction nucleotides: 13. Germline V gives CDR1 SGHRS, CDR2 YFSETQ. In DNA, the CDR3 is TGCGCCAGCAGCTCACTGGCGACTAGCGGATCCACCAATGAGCAGTTCTTC. The encoded protein is CASSSLATSGSTNEQFF.

The rearrangement links TRBV4-1 to TRBJ2-7; 7 nucleotides align to TRBD2. This CDR3 region has 17 residues. V shed 4 bases, J shed 0 bases, and the junction held 12 bases outside the gene matches. Germline values: CDR1 MGHRA, CDR2 YSYEKL. The CDR3 sequence: CASSLVPGLAVSYEQYF. CDR3 in DNA: TGCGCCAGCAGCCTCGTGCCGGGGCTAGCGGTCTCCTACGAGCAGTACTTC.

This clonotype was counted between two and nine times. V is TRBV5-6 and J is TRBJ2-5, with 8 bases lining up with TRBD1. The V and J ends lost 1 base and 8 bases, in that order; junction bases with no gene match: 7. CDR3 length: 14 residues. Germline assignment: CDR1 SGHDT and CDR2 YYEEEE. CDR3 coding DNA: TGTGCCAGCAGCTTGTCCGGGACAGGAGTTACCCAGTACTTC. Amino acid sequence: CASSLSGTGVTQYF.

This clonotype was recorded a few times. This chain links TRBV6-2 or TRBV6-3 with TRBJ2-7, with D possibly matching TRBD1 (5 bases). CDR1 and CDR2 (germline): MNHEY, SVGEGT. The CDR3 length is 15 residues. V lost 7 bases and J lost 0, with 16 bases in between. The CDR3 DNA reads TGTGCCAGCAAAGGGGCGACCCGTTACTCCTACGAGCAGTACTTC. This translates into CASKGATRYSYEQYF.

The sample holds one count of this clonotype. The junction departs from germline at one end; a sequencing error may be responsible. V is TRBV9 and J is TRBJ2-1, with 11 nucleotides matching TRBD2. Germline loops: CDR1 SGDLS, CDR2 YYNGEE. CDR3 length: 14 amino acids. Here the CDR3 DNA reads TGTGCCAGCACCGTAGCGGGAGGGAACAATGAGCAGTTCTTC. Translation: CASTVAGGNNEQFF.

This clonotype was recorded at least ten times. At one end the junction does not follow the germline gene, possibly because of a read error. The chain joins TRBV5-1 to TRBJ2-1; unclear D gene. Germline V lookup: CDR1 SGHRS, CDR2 YFSETQ. This CDR3 has 13 residues. The CDR3 reads CASRLDSYNEQFF. The CDR3 coding sequence is TGCGCCAGCAGATTGGACTCCTACAATGAGCAGTTCTTC.

The rearrangement links TRBV5-1 to TRBJ2-2, with D perhaps assigned TRBD1 or TRBD2 (5 bases each). The CDR3 length is 17 residues. Germline CDR1 reads SGHRS; CDR2 reads YFSETQ. Trimming removed 5 bases at V and 2 bases at J, with 19 bases between. The CDR3 here is CASRGRDPGFNTGELFF. DNA of the CDR3: TGCGCCAGCAGGGGCCGGGACCCAGGGTTCAACACCGGGGAGCTGTTTTTT.

This clonotype appeared many times. The chain carries TRBV29-1 and TRBJ2-7; possible D gene TRBD1, 6 bases. The CDR3 is 12 residues long. Germline V gives CDR1 SQVTM, CDR2 ANQGSEA. V was clipped by 6 bases and J by 5 bases, with 14 bases between them. The CDR3 reads CSVQDRDHEQYF. The DNA of the CDR3 is TGCAGCGTCCAGGACAGAGACCACGAGCAGTACTTC.

On this clonotype: Just one base apart from a much larger clone, this may be a read error. The V gene is TRBV12-3 or TRBV12-4, the J gene TRBJ2-7, with D uncertain. This CDR3 has 12 amino acids. V was cut by 7 bases and J by 2 bases, with 9 bases left in between. CDR3 DNA: TGTGCCAGCACCCAAACCCCCTACGAGCAGTACTTC. Its protein product is CASTQTPYEQYF.

The rearrangement joins TRBV3-1 to TRBJ2-1, with D unresolved. Germline CDR1 reads LGHDT; CDR2 reads YNNKEL (reference sequence). Trimming removed 1 base at V and 9 bases at J, with 7 bases between. This CDR3 region has 12 residues. The CDR3 sequence is CASSQAKIEQFF. The CDR3 DNA is TGTGCCAGCAGCCAAGCGAAAATTGAGCAGTTCTTC.

This clonotype has only a few counts. The rearrangement uses TRBV20-1 and TRBJ2-2; the D gene is possibly TRBD2 (6 bases). The CDR3 is 15 amino acids. V was clipped by 0 bases and J by 5 bases, with 13 bases between them. Germline V lookup: CDR1 DFQATT, CDR2 SNEGSKA (reference sequence). The CDR3 loop is CSARDRAGLTGELFF. CDR3 nucleotide sequence: TGCAGTGCTAGAGATCGGGCGGGACTGACCGGGGAGCTGTTTTTT.

The chain is built from TRBV29-1 and TRBJ1-4; D is perhaps TRBD1 (5 bases). Germline lookup yields CDR1 SQVTM and CDR2 ANQGSEA. V gave up 7 bases and J gave up 6 bases, with 27 bases separating them. The CDR3 sequence is 17 residues long. In DNA, the CDR3 is TGCAGCGCGACAACTTTCGGACACCGACTTGGGGATGAAAAACTGTTTTTT. Its protein is CSATTFGHRLGDEKLFF.

This clonotype turned up a few times. The chain has TRBV4-1 and TRBJ2-7; no clear D. The CDR3 extends over 16 amino acids. CDR1 is MGHRA, CDR2 YSYEKL, per germline. Trimming removed 1 base at V and 3 bases at J, with 16 bases between. The CDR3 here is CASSQGPPDRYYEQYF. Written as DNA, the CDR3 is TGCGCCAGCAGCCAAGGACCCCCGGACCGCTACTACGAGCAGTACTTC.

The gene calls are TRBV7-2 and TRBJ2-7; 9 nucleotides line up with TRBD2. V was clipped by 1 base and J by 4 bases; unmatched bases: 8. In germline, CDR1 is SGHTA, CDR2 FQGNSA. The CDR3 loop spans 16 amino acids. CDR3 DNA: TGTGCCAGCAGCTTAGAACCCCTAGCGGGGACGTACGAGCAGTACTTC. Protein product: CASSLEPLAGTYEQYF.

A single count supports this clonotype. CDR3 DNA sequence: TGTGCCAGCAGTTACCTTCGGCCCGGGACTAGCGGGAACGAGCAGTACTTC. It codes for CASSYLRPGTSGNEQYF. V usage is TRBV6-2 or TRBV6-3 and J usage is TRBJ2-7; 13 bases line up with TRBD2. This CDR3 has 17 residues. Germline CDR1 reads MNHEY; CDR2 reads SVGEGT. With V trimmed by 2 bases and J by 5 bases, 9 bases remained unmatched.